These T cell receptor beta chains were read from a single sample in a study of metastatic and nonmetastatic thyroid tumors. TCRdb reassembled clones from the PCR reads with MiXCR. The sample has 7,000 to 10,000 clones, about 23% seen once. Sequenced sample: tumor tissue. The receptor source for this set is a female donor with papillary thyroid cancer or a benign thyroid nodule (not recorded which). Some clones in this sample may be carry-over from other donors' samples. Both conserved end residues are part of each CDR3. Each record gives: D gene, V gene, J gene, clone size, CDR3 protein, CDR3 DNA. The D gene is left open where the match is weak. Expanded clones get a size class; other rows say once, few or many, or leave the size out.

-,TRBV6-1,TRBJ2-1,-,CASSDRRMSEQFF,TGTGCCAGCAGTGACCGTAGGATGAGTGAGCAGTTCTTC
-,TRBV5-1,TRBJ2-3,-,CASSSQFTDTQYF,TGCGCCAGCAGCAGCCAATTCACAGATACGCAGTATTTT
-,TRBV6-4,TRBJ2-3,-,CASSPGSTGTQYF,TGTGCCAGCAGCCCTGGTAGCACAGGTACGCAGTATTTT
TRBD1,TRBV30,TRBJ2-2,medium-sized,CASTGGNGELFF,TGTGCCTCGACAGGGGGAAACGGGGAGCTGTTTTTT
-,TRBV19,TRBJ1-1,medium-sized,CASSMRMRSDTEAFF,TGTGCCAGTAGTATGAGGATGAGGTCGGACACTGAAGCTTTCTTT
TRBD2,TRBV6-1,TRBJ2-7,few,CASSFSGAGYEQYF,TGTGCCAGCAGTTTTAGCGGGGCCGGCTACGAGCAGTACTTC
-,TRBV19,TRBJ2-3,many,CASSIAGEGDTQYF,TGTGCCAGTAGTATAGCGGGAGAAGGGGATACGCAGTATTTT
TRBD1,TRBV6-1,TRBJ1-5,medium-sized,CASRDGQGYQPQHF,TGTGCCAGCAGGGACGGACAGGGATATCAGCCCCAGCATTTT
-,TRBV10-3,TRBJ1-2,few,CAISYREGDGYTF,TGTGCCATCAGTTACAGGGAAGGGGATGGCTACACCTTC
-,TRBV20-1,TRBJ2-7,-,CSAKPPYGSGYEQYF,TGCAGTGCTAAGCCCCCTTACGGGTCCGGCTACGAGCAGTACTTC
-,TRBV19,TRBJ1-1,-,CASNGLDNTEAFF,TGTGCCAGTAATGGGCTGGATAACACTGAAGCTTTCTTT
-,TRBV11-2,TRBJ2-1,medium-sized,CASSLDKPPFNNEQFF,TGTGCCAGCAGCTTAGATAAGCCTCCCTTTAACAATGAGCAGTTCTTC
-,TRBV12-3/TRBV12-4,TRBJ2-7,medium-sized,CASRDPLAVGEQYF,TGTGCCAGCAGGGACCCCCTAGCCGTGGGGGAGCAGTACTTC
-,TRBV11-1,TRBJ2-1,-,CASSQLGWGRLNEQFF,TGTGCCAGCAGCCAGCTGGGGTGGGGGCGGTTAAATGAGCAGTTCTTC
-,TRBV19,TRBJ2-7,medium-sized,CASRQIGGYEQYF,TGTGCCAGTAGACAAATCGGGGGCTACGAGCAGTACTTC
-,TRBV9,TRBJ2-2,many,CASSVDETGELFF,TGTGCCAGCAGCGTTGATGAAACCGGGGAGCTGTTTTTT
-,TRBV6-6,TRBJ2-3,-,CASSKTATSTDTQYF,TGTGCCAGCAGCAAGACAGCTACTAGCACAGATACGCAGTATTTT
TRBD1,TRBV11-2,TRBJ1-1,many,CASSPRQGPNTEAFF,TGTGCCAGCAGCCCTCGACAGGGGCCCAACACTGAAGCTTTCTTT
-,TRBV27,TRBJ2-7,-,CASRDASYDQYF,TGTGCCAGCAGGGACGCCTCCTACGATCAGTACTTT
TRBD2,TRBV6-1,TRBJ2-1,once,CASSRLAGDLSYNEQFF,TGTGCCAGCAGTAGACTAGCGGGAGACTTGTCCTACAATGAGCAGTTCTTC
TRBD1,TRBV6-2/TRBV6-3,TRBJ1-6,-,CASRATTGGNSPLHF,TGTGCCAGCAGGGCTACCACAGGGGGGAATTCACCCCTCCACTTT
-,TRBV6-5,TRBJ2-1,-,CASSYVRGEQFF,TGTGCCAGCAGTTACGTCAGGGGTGAGCAGTTCTTC
-,TRBV6-1,TRBJ2-2,-,CASLARVYTGELFF,TGTGCCAGCTTGGCCAGGGTATACACCGGGGAGCTGTTTTTT
-,TRBV30,TRBJ1-6,-,CAWTPDTRYNSPLHF,TGTGCCTGGACCCCGGACACCCGATATAATTCACCCCTCCACTTT
-,TRBV2,TRBJ2-3,many,CASRHSPDEPTDTQYF,TGTGCCAGCCGACATTCCCCTGACGAACCCACAGATACGCAGTATTTT
-,TRBV5-1,TRBJ2-3,-,CASSFWADSTDTQYF,TGCGCCAGCAGCTTTTGGGCCGATAGCACAGATACGCAGTATTTT
TRBD2,TRBV7-2,TRBJ2-3,medium-sized,CASSLSGGYDTQYF,TGTGCCAGCAGCTTAAGCGGGGGTTACGATACGCAGTATTTT
TRBD2,TRBV6-1,TRBJ2-1,few,CASSEWGSGRSNEQFF,TGTGCCAGCAGTGAATGGGGTAGCGGGAGGTCGAATGAGCAGTTCTTC
-,TRBV30,TRBJ1-1,-,CACRQRTEAFF,TGTGCCTGCAGACAGCGGACTGAAGCTTTCTTT